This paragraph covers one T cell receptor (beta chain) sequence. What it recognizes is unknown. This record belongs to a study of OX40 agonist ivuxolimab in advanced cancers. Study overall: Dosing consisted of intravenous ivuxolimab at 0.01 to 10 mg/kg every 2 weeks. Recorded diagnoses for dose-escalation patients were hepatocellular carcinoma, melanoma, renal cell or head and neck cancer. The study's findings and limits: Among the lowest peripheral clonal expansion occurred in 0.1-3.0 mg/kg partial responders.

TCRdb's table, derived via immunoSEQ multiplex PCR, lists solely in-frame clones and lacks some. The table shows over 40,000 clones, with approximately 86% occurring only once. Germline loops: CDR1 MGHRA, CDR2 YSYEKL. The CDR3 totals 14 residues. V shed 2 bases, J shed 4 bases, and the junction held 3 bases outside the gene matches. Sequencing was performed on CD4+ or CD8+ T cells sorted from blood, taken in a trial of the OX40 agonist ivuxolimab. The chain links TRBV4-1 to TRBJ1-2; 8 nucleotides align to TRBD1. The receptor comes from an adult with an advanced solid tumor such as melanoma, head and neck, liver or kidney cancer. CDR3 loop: CASSQLQGGYGYTF. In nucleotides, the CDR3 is TGCGCCAGCAGCCAATTACAGGGGGGCTATGGCTACACCTTC.